Following are 10 T cell receptor beta chains from one sample sequenced in a study of T cell changes during pregnancy in multiple sclerosis. Sequenced by immunoSEQ multiplex PCR; TCRdb stores in-frame clones only, minus some. The sample comprises about 70,000 clones, over 90% of which are singletons, and just under 0.3% rests with the top ten. The sequenced sample was CD4+ T cells from peripheral blood mononuclear cells, obtained after pregnancy. The receptors were gathered from a female donor with multiple sclerosis, enrolled in a pregnancy study.

The chain carries TRBV4-2 and TRBJ1-5; D may be TRBD1 (5 bases). The V gene's germline CDR1 is LGHNA and CDR2 YNFKEQ. CDR3 length equals 14 residues. Deletions cut 3 bases from V and 6 bases from J, with 12 bases between. CDR3 nucleotide sequence: TGTGCCAGCAGCCAGTCCAGGGCCACTCAGCCCCAGCATTTT. Translation: CASSQSRATQPQHF.

V usage is TRBV2 and J usage is TRBJ2-3, with D possibly being TRBD2 (5 bases). The CDR3 length is 14 residues. Trimming stripped 4 bases from V and 2 bases from J, with 10 bases between. Germline V CDR1 and CDR2: SNHLY, FYNNEI. This CDR3 reads CASSGAADTDTQYF. CDR3 coding DNA: TGTGCCAGCAGTGGAGCGGCAGACACAGATACGCAGTATTTT.

This chain uses TRBV9 with TRBJ1-3, with D unclear. This CDR3 is 15 amino acids long. Germline lookup yields CDR1 SGDLS and CDR2 YYNGEE. V was shortened by 1 base and J by 0 bases, with 8 bases between the two germline ends. CDR3 bases: TGTGCCAGCAGCGTAAGCGCGAGCTCTGGAAACACCATATATTTT. It specifies CASSVSASSGNTIYF.

The chain joins TRBV5-1 to TRBJ1-2; no clear D. Germline-derived CDR1 and CDR2 are SGHRS and YFSETQ. Between the trimmed V and J ends, which lost 0 bases and 3 bases, there was a span of 9 bases. This CDR3 is 14 amino acids long. The CDR3: CASSLGGQDYGYTF. For the CDR3, the DNA is TGCGCCAGCAGCTTGGGAGGGCAGGACTATGGCTACACCTTC.

This clone appeared once. V is TRBV2 and J is TRBJ1-2; D is perhaps TRBD1 (5 bases). The CDR3 extends over 15 amino acids. From germline, CDR1 is SNHLY and CDR2 FYNNEI. V was shortened by 1 base and J by 4 bases, with 13 bases between the two germline ends. The CDR3 coding sequence is TGTGCCAGCAGTGAAGGGGAGGGGCGGGTCTATGGCTACACCTTC. Translation gives CASSEGEGRVYGYTF.

V usage is TRBV18 and J usage is TRBJ1-5, with TRBD1 identical over 9 bases. The CDR3 runs to 15 residues. Germline assignment: CDR1 KGHSH and CDR2 LQKENI. After removal of 3 bases from V and 3 bases from J, the junction contained 3 bases not matched to a gene. The CDR3 DNA follows: TGTGCCAGCTCACCCTCACAGGGGGCCAATCAGCCCCAGCATTTT. Protein product: CASSPSQGANQPQHF.

The chain employs TRBV7-9 and TRBJ2-5, with D perhaps TRBD2 (6 bases). Looked up from germline, CDR1 is SEHNR and CDR2 is FQNEAQ (reference sequence). The CDR3 sequence is 16 residues long. With 5 bases removed from V and 5 bases from J, the gap between germline ends came to 21 bases. CDR3: CASSEARRGIRETQYF. The CDR3 nucleotides read TGTGCCAGCAGCGAAGCCCGGCGGGGAATACGGGAGACCCAGTACTTC.

This sequence joins TRBV28 and TRBJ2-7; D unclear. The CDR3 extends over 14 amino acids. V was trimmed by 1 base and J by 4 bases, leaving 11 bases between them. CDR1 and CDR2 from the germline V gene are MDHEN and SYDVKM. The CDR3: CASSLSVPRYEQYF. The CDR3 DNA reads as TGTGCCAGCAGTTTATCGGTCCCCCGGTACGAGCAGTACTTC.

The V call is TRBV23-1, the J call TRBJ1-4; D remains ambiguous. TRBV23-1 is identified as an open reading frame with a role that is uncertain. The V end was cut by 5 bases, the J end by 5 bases, with 18 bases between. The CDR3 totals 16 residues. CDR3 nucleotides: TGCGCCAGCAGTTCGCGAAGCTGGGAGCTGAATGAAAAACTGTTTTTT. This gives the protein CASSSRSWELNEKLFF.

This clone was found once. The rearrangement links TRBV6-4 to TRBJ2-2; 9 bases are a match to TRBD2. CDR1 is MRHNA, CDR2 SNTAGT, per germline. This CDR3 spans 15 amino acids. Trimming cost V 4 bases and J 4 bases; bases outside gene matches: 4. This chain's CDR3 is CASSVGAGGTGELFF. In DNA form, the CDR3 reads TGTGCCAGCAGTGTAGGAGCGGGGGGCACCGGGGAGCTGTTTTTT.